This TCR beta chain originates from a study of T cell changes during pregnancy in multiple sclerosis. CDR3 size: 16 residues. Assay: immunoSEQ multiplex PCR; the TCRdb copy retains only in-frame clones and omits some. The table shows fewer than 140,000 clones, with 80% to 95% occurring only once. This specimen consisted of peripheral blood, obtained after pregnancy. This chain links TRBV7-5 with TRBJ1-3; TRBD1 was called by the table and not checked on the DNA. TRBV7-5 has pseudogene status. This clonotype was sampled from a female donor with multiple sclerosis, enrolled in a pregnancy study. The DNA for the CDR3 is TGTGTCAGAACCACCAATCCGGGACAAGTAGTGGGCACCATATATTTT. Translation gives CVRTTNPGQVVGTIYF.